The TCR beta chain described here comes from a study of vaccination effects on CD4 cells after COVID-19. Some clones are missing from TCRdb's copy, which holds only in-frame ones; the method was immunoSEQ multiplex PCR. The sample holds nearly 45,000 clones; 72% are singletons and the top ten take 8.5% to 10%. CDR1 is KGHDR, CDR2 SFDVKD, per germline. The V gene lost 3 bases and the J gene lost 1 base, with 14 bases spanning the gap. The CDR3 loop spans 16 amino acids. This clone was seen more than once but under ten times. Its antigen is unidentified. Cultured cells yielded isolated CD4+ T cells after about ten days. Two-dose vaccination with either BNT162b2 or mRNA-1273 was given to the participants.

The sequence came from a human donor who received a COVID-19 vaccine. This material consisted of CD4+ T cells from PBMCs cultured without peptide, taken after COVID-19 vaccination. The chain has TRBV24-1 and TRBJ2-5, with D maybe TRBD1 (6 bases). The CDR3 loop reads CATSDPRDTSQETQYF. The CDR3 DNA reads TGTGCCACCAGTGATCCTCGGGACACGTCCCAAGAGACCCAGTACTTC.